This passage covers 25 T cell receptor beta chains from one sample sequenced in a study of T cells in narcolepsy. Method: immunoSEQ multiplex PCR; TCRdb's copy keeps in-frame clones and lacks some. The data show about 30,000 clones, under 85% seen once. Material for sequencing was CD45RA- memory CD4+ T cells from PBMCs. These TCRs come from a human donor with narcolepsy.

The rearrangement joins TRBV28 to TRBJ1-5; a weak D match, TRBD1 (5 bases). The CDR3 totals 14 residues. V lost 2 bases, J lost 3 bases, and 8 bases lay in between. Germline V gene data show CDR1 as MDHEN and CDR2 as SYDVKM. CDR3 sequence reads: CASSLRGVNQPQHF. DNA of the CDR3: TGTGCCAGCAGTTTAAGAGGGGTCAATCAGCCCCAGCATTTT.

This sequence joins TRBV19 and TRBJ1-3, with TRBD1 as a possible D gene (5 bases). Trimming cost V 5 bases and J 0 bases, with 8 bases left between them. The CDR3 spans 14 residues. Germline CDR1 and CDR2: LNHDA and SQIVND (reference sequence). As DNA, the CDR3 is TGTGCCAGTAGTCCAGGGCACTCTGGAAACACCATATATTTT. Its protein product is CASSPGHSGNTIYF.

V usage is TRBV21-1 and J usage is TRBJ1-2; TRBD1, the table's D call, lacks a check against the DNA. TRBV21-1 is marked as a pseudogene. This CDR3 has 19 residues. CDR3 sequence reads: CASSHKSVCSGHTDYGYTF. The CDR3, as DNA: TGTGCCAGCAGCCATAAGTCAGTGTGCTCGGGACACACGGACTATGGCTACACCTTC.

This rearrangement joins TRBV5-1 to TRBJ2-5, with 7 bases lining up with TRBD1. The J call may be mistaken, given a closer DNA end match to TRBJ2-7. This CDR3 has 15 amino acids. CDR1 is SGHRS and CDR2 is YFSETQ in the germline V gene. Here the CDR3 DNA reads TGCGCCAGTTGCGACCCGGACAGGCTCTCCTACGAGCAGTACTTC. Residues: CASCDPDRLSYEQYF.

The chain uses TRBV5-4 and TRBJ1-3, with 7 bases fitting TRBD1. CDR1 and CDR2 from the germline V gene are SGHNT and YYREEE (reference sequence). The CDR3 totals 16 residues. The V segment lost 2 bases and the J segment 0 bases; nucleotides outside the gene matches: 5. CDR3 region: CASSFTGASSGNTIYF. CDR3 bases: TGTGCCAGCAGCTTTACAGGGGCCAGCTCTGGAAACACCATATATTTT.

CDR3 coding DNA: TGCGCCAGCTCGGACAGTTGGTATGGCTACACCTTC. This codes for CASSDSWYGYTF. The chain links TRBV5-1 to TRBJ1-2, with TRBD1 as a possible D gene (6 bases). The V and J ends lost 7 bases and 5 bases respectively, with 12 bases between them. The CDR3 contains 12 residues. The germline V gene has CDR1 SGHRS and CDR2 YFSETQ.

A few counts support this clone. The chain has TRBV7-9 and TRBJ2-3; 7 nucleotides line up with TRBD1. The CDR3 length is 14 residues. With 8 bases clipped from V and 1 base from J, the junction kept 6 bases outside the gene matches. CDR1 and CDR2 from the germline V gene are SEHNR and FQNEAQ (reference sequence). The CDR3 sequence: CASATGLGTDTQYF. CDR3 nucleotides: TGTGCCAGCGCGACAGGGTTGGGCACAGATACGCAGTATTTT.

The chain recombines TRBV6-1 with TRBJ1-4; D unclear. Deletions cut 2 bases from V and 5 bases from J, with 9 bases between. This CDR3 is 14 amino acids long. Per the germline V gene, CDR1 is MNHNS and CDR2 is SASEGT. Written as DNA, the CDR3 is TGTGCCAGCAGTGAACGGGGAAGCAATGAAAAACTGTTTTTT. This translates into CASSERGSNEKLFF.

This clone was detected once. The V gene is TRBV25-1, the J gene TRBJ1-6; TRBD1 matches at 8 bases. Germline CDR1 and CDR2: MGHDK and SYGVNS. After removal of 7 bases from V and 10 bases from J, the junction contained 6 bases not matched to a gene. This CDR3 has 13 residues. The CDR3 DNA is TGTGCCAGCACGGCAGGGGGCAGGTCACCCCTCCACTTT. Its translation: CASTAGGRSPLHF.

V is TRBV7-9 and J is TRBJ2-7; possibly TRBD1 or TRBD2 for D (5 bases each). Germline V gene lookup returns CDR1 SEHNR and CDR2 FQNEAQ (reference sequence). V was cut by 3 bases and J by 2 bases, with 11 bases left in between. This CDR3 spans 14 amino acids. The CDR3 spells CASSLGVYPYEQYF. The CDR3 DNA follows: TGTGCCAGCAGCTTGGGGGTATACCCCTACGAGCAGTACTTC.

Only a few counts were recorded for this clone. The rearrangement uses TRBV27 and TRBJ2-2; D remains ambiguous. V was clipped by 7 bases and J by 4 bases, with 10 bases between them. Germline V gene sequence: CDR1 MNHEY, CDR2 SMNVEV (reference sequence). The CDR3 spans 13 residues. CDR3 nucleotide sequence: TGTGCCAGCACGAAAATCCTCACCGGGGAGCTGTTTTTT. This gives the protein CASTKILTGELFF.

As regards this clone: A read error may account for a junction end that differs from germline. The same CDR3 arises from other DNA sequences in this sample as well. The chain is built from TRBV4-1 and TRBJ2-7; 7 bases are shared with TRBD1. The length of the CDR3 is 16 residues. Germline V gives CDR1 MGHRA, CDR2 YSYEKL. The CDR3 region is CASSQEYGRGTYEQYF. The CDR3 DNA reads as TGTGCCAGCAGCCAAGAATACGGCAGGGGGACCTACGAGCAGTACTTC.

This clone was picked up one time. The chain joins TRBV6-5 to TRBJ1-1; D is undetermined. This CDR3 is 13 amino acids long. The germline V gene encodes CDR1 MNHEY and CDR2 SVGAGI. V lost 8 bases and J 0 bases, leaving 10 bases between the germline ends. CDR3 protein: CASAGTLNTEAFF. The CDR3 region has the DNA TGTGCCAGCGCGGGCACCCTGAACACTGAAGCTTTCTTT.

The rearrangement uses TRBV18 and TRBJ1-1, with D possibly matching TRBD1 (5 bases). The CDR3 spans 16 residues. Trimming cost V 5 bases and J 1 base, with 17 bases left between them. CDR1 is KGHSH and CDR2 is LQKENI in the germline V gene. CDR3 sequence (DNA): TGTGCCAGCTCAGCGCAGGGTCCTTCCTCGAACACTGAAGCTTTCTTT. Translated: CASSAQGPSSNTEAFF.

The V call is TRBV29-1, the J call TRBJ1-4; a possible D gene is TRBD1 (5 bases). The CDR3 is 15 amino acids. Germline V gene lookup returns CDR1 SQVTM and CDR2 ANQGSEA. V was shortened by 7 bases and J by 8 bases, with 23 bases between the two germline ends. CDR3 loop: CSAVQRTIEGEKLFF. In nucleotides, the CDR3 is TGCAGCGCAGTACAAAGGACGATTGAGGGGGAAAAACTGTTTTTT.

The chain uses TRBV4-1 and TRBJ1-1; D is ambiguous. The CDR3 contains 17 residues. Between the trimmed V and J ends, which lost 0 bases and 1 base, there was a span of 15 bases. Germline CDR1 MGHRA, CDR2 YSYEKL. The CDR3 DNA reads TGCGCCAGCAGCCAAGAAATAGGGAGGCTGGGGAACACTGAAGCTTTCTTT. Residues: CASSQEIGRLGNTEAFF.

This clone was counted between two and nine times. The V call is TRBV6-6, the J call TRBJ2-7; D perhaps matches TRBD2 (6 bases). This CDR3 has 12 residues. CDR1 MNHNY and CDR2 SVGAGI come from the germline V gene (reference sequence). The ends were cut back, 4 bases at V and 2 bases at J, with 6 bases in the middle. CDR3: CASSSGAYEQYF. CDR3 coding DNA: TGTGCCAGCAGTTCGGGGGCCTACGAGCAGTACTTC.

The chain has TRBV5-8 and TRBJ1-1; unclear D gene. V lost 2 bases to trimming and J lost 1 base, with 9 bases between them. This CDR3 is 14 amino acids long. The germline CDR1 and CDR2 sequences are SGHTS and YDEGEE. The CDR3 loop reads CASSFNGANTEAFF. The DNA for the CDR3 is TGTGCCAGCAGCTTTAATGGAGCGAACACTGAAGCTTTCTTT.

The genes are TRBV18 and TRBJ1-1; TRBD1 matches at 8 bases. With 1 base clipped from V and 2 bases from J, the junction kept 6 bases outside the gene matches. Germline V CDR1 and CDR2: KGHSH, LQKENI. This CDR3 spans 16 amino acids. The chain's CDR3 is CASSPLKTGENTEAFF. As DNA, the CDR3 is TGTGCCAGCTCACCACTCAAGACAGGGGAAAACACTGAAGCTTTCTTT.

The gene calls are TRBV5-5 and TRBJ2-7; weak D call: TRBD1 (6 bases). This CDR3 has 14 amino acids. V was pared by 3 bases and J by 5 bases, with 15 bases between. Germline loops: CDR1 SGHKS, CDR2 YYEKEE (reference sequence). CDR3 coding DNA: TGTGCCAGCAGCTCAGGGGCTAAGGTGAACGAGCAGTACTTC. Translation gives CASSSGAKVNEQYF.

This chain links TRBV4-3 with TRBJ2-7; 11 positions match TRBD1. Germline-derived CDR1 and CDR2 are LGHNA and YSLEER. The V segment lost 1 base and the J segment 4 bases; nucleotides outside the gene matches: 3. The CDR3 contains 15 residues. CDR3 sequence reads: CASSQGRDRGYEQYF. In DNA form, the CDR3 reads TGCGCCAGCAGCCAAGGGCGGGACAGGGGGTACGAGCAGTACTTC.

The V gene is TRBV6-9, the J gene TRBJ1-2, with 8 positions matching TRBD1. J was trimmed by 0 bases and V by 8 bases; bases with no gene match: 5. The CDR3 has 14 amino acids. From germline, CDR1 is MNHGY and CDR2 SVAAGI. The CDR3 is CASGGTGTNYGYTF. The CDR3 bases are TGTGCCAGCGGGGGGACAGGCACTAACTATGGCTACACCTTC.

The V and J genes are TRBV27 and TRBJ2-6; the D gene is possibly TRBD2 (5 bases). Deletions cut 10 bases from V and 1 base from J, with 8 bases between. The germline gives CDR1 MNHEY, CDR2 SMNVEV (reference sequence). The CDR3 contains 13 residues. DNA of the CDR3: TGTGCCACCGGGATGTCTGGGGCCAACGTCCTGACTTTC. Encoded protein: CATGMSGANVLTF.

The gene calls are TRBV5-1 and TRBJ1-5; D call uncertain. V was cut by 7 bases and J by 2 bases, with 13 bases left in between. Germline-derived CDR1 and CDR2 are SGHRS and YFSETQ. This CDR3 region has 14 residues. The CDR3 sequence is CASARASGNQPQHF. In DNA, the CDR3 is TGCGCCAGCGCTAGGGCCTCGGGCAATCAGCCCCAGCATTTT.

The V and J genes are TRBV19 and TRBJ1-1; D unclear. Trimming shortened V by 6 bases and J by 6 bases, and 8 bases separated the two germline ends. Germline lookup yields CDR1 LNHDA and CDR2 SQIVND (reference sequence). CDR3 length: 11 residues. The CDR3: CASRSQAEAFF. In nucleotides, the CDR3 is TGTGCCAGTAGATCCCAGGCTGAAGCTTTCTTT.